This is a list of T cell receptor beta chains from one sample in a study of T cell responses to AZD1222 COVID-19 vaccine. Produced via immunoSEQ multiplex PCR; TCRdb's table is partial and in-frame only. The sample contains some 200,000 clones, approximately 94% of which appear only once. This material consisted of peripheral blood, taken 28 days after the second dose of the MenACWY control vaccine. Receptor source: an adult who received the MenACWY meningococcal vaccine as a control. Each CDR3 is given with its conserved first and last residue. Fields, in order: clone size, V gene, D gene, CDR3 length, J gene, CDR3 DNA, CDR3 protein. The D gene is left open where the match is weak. Rows may omit the clone size; those that give it use once, few, many or a size class.

>-|TRBV5-6|TRBD2|15|TRBJ2-1
TGTGCCAGCAGATTCGGGACTAGCGGATACAATGAGCAGTTCTTC
CASRFGTSGYNEQFF
>-|TRBV27|TRBD2|17|TRBJ2-2
TGTGCCAGCAGCAGACGGCTAGCGGGAGGGGGGACCGGGGAGCTGTTTTTT
CASSRRLAGGGTGELFF
>-|TRBV3-1/TRBV3-2|-|14|TRBJ1-5
TGTGCCAGCAGCCAACGGGGGAAGGGTCAGCCCCAGCATTTT
CASSQRGKGQPQHF
>-|TRBV9|-|14|TRBJ1-2
TGTGCCAGCAGCGTAGAAGCTCAAAACTATGGCTACACCTTC
CASSVEAQNYGYTF
>-|TRBV7-2|-|13|TRBJ1-5
TGTGCCAGCAGCTACGGGGCCGATCAGCCCCAGCATTTT
CASSYGADQPQHF
>-|TRBV6-5|TRBD1|15|TRBJ1-5
TGTGCCACCGGACCACAGGGGGGTAGCAATCAGCCCCAGCATTTT
CATGPQGGSNQPQHF
>once|TRBV7-8|-|17|TRBJ1-5
TGTGCCAGCAGTCGATGGGGGTTCCTTGATAGCAATCAGCCCCAGCATTTT
CASSRWGFLDSNQPQHF
>-|TRBV29-1|-|13|TRBJ1-5
TGCAGCGTCTCCAGGGATGCGAATCAGCCCCAGCATTTT
CSVSRDANQPQHF
>-|TRBV4-2|-|17|TRBJ1-5
TGTGCCAGCAGCCAAGATTTTCGGCAGGCCCCCAATCAGCCCCAGCATTTT
CASSQDFRQAPNQPQHF
>once|TRBV7-8|TRBD1|15|TRBJ1-1
TGTGCCAGCAGCTTAAACAGGGGTGAGAACACTGAAGCTTTCTTT
CASSLNRGENTEAFF
>-|TRBV6-1|-|15|TRBJ2-1
TGTGCCAGCAGTGACCAGCGGACCTCCTACAATGAGCAGTTCTTC
CASSDQRTSYNEQFF
>once|TRBV19|-|15|TRBJ1-5
TGTGCCAGTAGGCGATCCCCCGTCGGTTATCAGCCCCAGCATTTT
CASRRSPVGYQPQHF
>-|TRBV5-5|TRBD1|14|TRBJ2-7
TGTGCCAGCAGCTACCGGGACAGGGACTACGAGCAGTACTTC
CASSYRDRDYEQYF
>-|TRBV14|-|13|TRBJ2-1
TGTGCCAGCAGCCAAGGAACTTATAATGAGCAGTTCTTC
CASSQGTYNEQFF
>-|TRBV27|-|15|TRBJ2-7
TGTGCCAGCAGTTCATACAGGGACGCCTCCCACGAGCAGTACTTC
CASSSYRDASHEQYF
>-|TRBV3-1/TRBV3-2|TRBD2|16|TRBJ2-2
TGTGCCAGCAGCCAAGGGGAGGTAGCGGGAACCGGGGAGCTGTTTTTT
CASSQGEVAGTGELFF
>-|TRBV6-5|-|14|TRBJ2-1
TGTGCCAGCGGACAGACAGGTTCCTACAATGAGCAGTTCTTC
CASGQTGSYNEQFF
>-|TRBV5-5|TRBD1|15|TRBJ1-1
TGTGCCAGCAGCAGCTGGACAGGGGGGAACACTGAAGCTTTCTTT
CASSSWTGGNTEAFF
>-|TRBV3-1/TRBV3-2|TRBD2|15|TRBJ2-1
TGTGCCAGCAGCCAAGATAAGGGACTAGTAGGTGAGCAGTTCTTC
CASSQDKGLVGEQFF
>-|TRBV19|-|15|TRBJ2-2
TGTGCCAGTAGTATGAGGTCCGAGGGCACCGGGGAGCTGTTTTTT
CASSMRSEGTGELFF
>-|TRBV18|-|13|TRBJ2-1
TGTGCCAGCTCAATCGGACGGAGCAATGAGCAGTTCTTC
CASSIGRSNEQFF
>-|TRBV7-8|-|14|TRBJ1-2
TGTGCCAGCAGCTTAGCGGAGGTTAACTATGGCTACACCTTC
CASSLAEVNYGYTF
>-|TRBV19|-|14|TRBJ1-2
TGTGCCAGTAGTATAGGGTGGGGAACGGATGGCTACACCTTC
CASSIGWGTDGYTF
>-|TRBV9|TRBD2|14|TRBJ2-3
TGTGCCAGCAGCGCGGAGGTAGCGGGATATACGCAGTATTTT
CASSAEVAGYTQYF
>-|TRBV27|TRBD1|15|TRBJ1-1
TGTGCCAGCAGTTTATCGAAGGGGGCCTGGACTGAAGCTTTCTTT
CASSLSKGAWTEAFF
>-|TRBV9|-|13|TRBJ2-5
TGTGCCAGCAACCAGGGGAGGGGGGAGACCCAGTACTTC
CASNQGRGETQYF
>-|TRBV30|TRBD2|16|TRBJ2-2
TGTGCCTGGAGATGGGGGCCGGGAGGGCGCACCGGGGAGCTGTTTTTT
CAWRWGPGGRTGELFF
>-|TRBV5-4|-|15|TRBJ1-2
TGTGCCAGCAGCTTGGATCAGGGTGAAGATGCTGGCTACACCTTC
CASSLDQGEDAGYTF
>-|TRBV11-3|-|17|TRBJ1-1
TGTGCCAGCAGCTTAGAGAGGTGGGACACTATGAACACTGAAGCTTTCTTT
CASSLERWDTMNTEAFF
>-|TRBV11-2|TRBD2|14|TRBJ2-5
TGTGCCAGCAGCCTTAGCGGGGGGAGGGAGACCCAGTACTTC
CASSLSGGRETQYF
>-|TRBV29-1|TRBD2|15|TRBJ2-5
TGCAGCGCCCTATCTAGCGGGAGTTGGGCAGAGACCCAGTACTTC
CSALSSGSWAETQYF
>-|TRBV28|-|13|TRBJ1-4
TGTGCCAGCAGTTTTTCCGGGAGAGAAAAACTGTTTTTT
CASSFSGREKLFF
>-|TRBV24-1|TRBD2|14|TRBJ2-3
TGTGCCACCGAGACTAGCGCGACCACAGATACGCAGTATTTT
CATETSATTDTQYF
>-|TRBV24-1|-|15|TRBJ2-2
TGTGCCACCAGTGACCCAACTTTTAACACCGGGGAGCTGTTTTTT
CATSDPTFNTGELFF
>-|TRBV28|TRBD1|15|TRBJ1-2
TGTGCCAGCGTAGAGGGACAGGGAAAATCTGGTGGCTACACCTTC
CASVEGQGKSGGYTF
>once|TRBV24-1|-|15|TRBJ2-1
TGTGCCACCAGTGATTTGGGGGGGGCTGGGAATGAGCAGTTCTTC
CATSDLGGAGNEQFF
>-|TRBV7-2|-|15|TRBJ2-7
TGTGCCAGCAGCCAAAAAAGGATGGGGGTCTACGAGCAGTACTTC
CASSQKRMGVYEQYF
>-|TRBV27|-|18|TRBJ2-2
TGTGCCAGCAGTCCCGCCCGCCCCGGACAGAGTAACACCGGGGAGCTGTTTTTT
CASSPARPGQSNTGELFF
>-|TRBV15|TRBD1|14|TRBJ2-4
TGTGCCACCAGCAGAGGCACAGGGGAGAACATTCAGTACTTC
CATSRGTGENIQYF
>-|TRBV29-1|-|14|TRBJ1-1
TGCAGCGTTGATGGGGTTTCCATGAACACTGAAGCTTTCTTT
CSVDGVSMNTEAFF
>-|TRBV14|-|16|TRBJ1-2
TGTGCCAGCAGCCAAGTCCCGTCAGGGTCTGACTATGGCTACACCTTC
CASSQVPSGSDYGYTF
>-|TRBV9|TRBD1|15|TRBJ1-1
TGTGCCAGCAGCGTAAGGTCAGGGGGCAAGACTGAAGCTTTCTTT
CASSVRSGGKTEAFF
>-|TRBV3-1/TRBV3-2|TRBD1|16|TRBJ2-2
TGTGCCAGCAGCCGCCTCCGACAGGGATGGTCCGGGGAGCTGTTTTTT
CASSRLRQGWSGELFF
>once|TRBV5-6|-|17|TRBJ2-1
TGTGCCAGCAGCTTGTCTTACGGGAAGGGGCCCTACAATGAGCAGTTCTTC
CASSLSYGKGPYNEQFF
>-|TRBV11-3|-|14|TRBJ2-7
TGTGCCAGCAGCTTAGATTTGAACTCCTACGAGCAGTACTTC
CASSLDLNSYEQYF
>-|TRBV6-2/TRBV6-3|-|14|TRBJ2-5
TGTGCCAGCAGTTACTCGATTCTCTTGGAGACCCAGTACTTC
CASSYSILLETQYF
>-|TRBV15|-|14|TRBJ1-2
TGTGCCACCAGCAGAGCCGGGGGTGGCTATGGCTACACCTTC
CATSRAGGGYGYTF
>-|TRBV28|-|14|TRBJ1-1
TGTGCCAGCAGTTACCCCGGGGGGAGAACTGAAGCTTTCTTT
CASSYPGGRTEAFF
>-|TRBV25-1|TRBD1|16|TRBJ2-5
TGTGCCAGCAGTGACCGAAACCCAGGGGGCTTGAAGACCCAGTACTTC
CASSDRNPGGLKTQYF
>-|TRBV10-3|-|14|TRBJ2-5
TGTGCCATCAGTGAGTCACCCGGCGGAGAGACCCAGTACTTC
CAISESPGGETQYF
>-|TRBV5-1|TRBD1|16|TRBJ2-2
TGCGCCAGCAGCTTGCATCAGGGGGTCGCCCACGGGGAGCTGTTTTTT
CASSLHQGVAHGELFF
>few|TRBV7-3|TRBD2|14|TRBJ2-2
TGTGCCAGCAGCCGAGCGGGAGCCACCGGGGAGCTGTTTTTT
CASSRAGATGELFF
>few|TRBV21-1|-|14|TRBJ1-5
TGTGCCAGCAGGGGGAGAAATAGCAATCAGCCCCAGCATTTT
CASRGRNSNQPQHF
>-|TRBV29-1|TRBD2|16|TRBJ2-7
TGCAGCGTTGAAGACTGGTCTAGCGGGGGGCTCTACGAGCAGTACTTC
CSVEDWSSGGLYEQYF
>-|TRBV6-5|-|14|TRBJ2-1
TGTGCCAGCATCAAAAATCAGGGCAACAATGAGCAGTTCTTC
CASIKNQGNNEQFF
>-|TRBV7-3|-|18|TRBJ2-5
TGTGCCAGCAGCTTAGCCCACTCTCCCCAGCGTCAAGGGGAGACCCAGTACTTC
CASSLAHSPQRQGETQYF
>-|TRBV13|-|12|TRBJ2-1
TGTGCCAGCAGCTTATACCCGGGACTCCCGTTCTTC
CASSLYPGLPFF